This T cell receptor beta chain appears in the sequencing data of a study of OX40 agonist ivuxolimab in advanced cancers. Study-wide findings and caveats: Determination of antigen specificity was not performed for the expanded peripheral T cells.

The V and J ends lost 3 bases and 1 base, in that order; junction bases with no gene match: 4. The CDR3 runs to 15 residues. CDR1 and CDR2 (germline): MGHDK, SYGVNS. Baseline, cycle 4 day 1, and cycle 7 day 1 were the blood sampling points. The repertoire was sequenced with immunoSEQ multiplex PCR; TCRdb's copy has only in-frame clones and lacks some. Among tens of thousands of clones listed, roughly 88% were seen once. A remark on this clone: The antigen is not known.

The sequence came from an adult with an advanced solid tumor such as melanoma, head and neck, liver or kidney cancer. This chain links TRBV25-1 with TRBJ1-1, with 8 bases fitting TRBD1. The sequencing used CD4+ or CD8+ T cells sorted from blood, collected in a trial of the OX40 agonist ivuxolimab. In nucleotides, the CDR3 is TGTGCCAGCAGTGATGGTGGGACAGGGAACACTGAAGCTTTCTTT. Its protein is CASSDGGTGNTEAFF.